Following are 18 T cell receptor beta chains from one sample sequenced in a study of memory CD8 T cells in hepatitis C reinfection. Time point noted: pre-reinfection, 55 to 20 weeks before reinfection detection. Sorted cells were sequenced directly ex vivo without any in vitro expansion. TCRdb's table, derived via immunoSEQ multiplex PCR, lists solely in-frame clones and lacks some. Of tens of thousands of clones in the sample, nearly 90% were seen once. The specimen was naive CD8+ T cells sorted from blood. These receptors all stem from a man between 18 and 35 years old with hepatitis C virus infection.

Only one count was recorded for this clone. This chain joins TRBV27 and TRBJ2-2, with 13 bases matching TRBD2. The V gene's germline CDR1 is MNHEY and CDR2 SMNVEV (reference sequence). The junction had 4 bases not matched to a gene; V was cut back by 3 bases and J by 6 bases. The length of the CDR3 is 16 residues. Here the CDR3 reads CASSFTGTSGAGELFF. DNA of the CDR3: TGTGCCAGCAGTTTTACCGGGACTAGCGGGGCCGGGGAGCTGTTTTTT.

This clone was detected only once. The V and J genes are TRBV10-1 and TRBJ2-1; D perhaps matches TRBD1 (6 bases). Germline V gene data show CDR1 as WNHNN and CDR2 as SYGVQD (reference sequence). The CDR3 spans 13 residues. V lost 2 bases and J lost 15, with 17 bases in between. The CDR3 bases are TGCGCCAGCAGTGAGATTGGACAGTCTAATTTGTTCTTC. As protein: CASSEIGQSNLFF.

The V and J genes are TRBV7-6 and TRBJ2-7, with 9 positions matching TRBD1. The CDR3 has 14 residues. With V trimmed by 5 bases and J by 6 bases, 8 bases remained unmatched. From germline, CDR1 is SGHVS and CDR2 FNYEAQ. This CDR3 reads CASSLRDRDGEQYF. DNA for the CDR3: TGTGCCAGCAGCCTCCGGGACAGGGATGGCGAGCAGTACTTC.

The chain has TRBV27 and TRBJ2-1, with 10 bases matching TRBD1. The CDR3 length is 13 residues. Germline V gene data show CDR1 as MNHEY and CDR2 as SMNVEV (reference sequence). The junction had 6 bases not matched to a gene; V was cut back by 6 bases and J by 10 bases. CDR3 in DNA: TGTGCCAGCAGCGCAGGACAGGGGGACGAGCAGTTCTTC. Amino acid sequence: CASSAGQGDEQFF.

This chain connects TRBV6-5 to TRBJ2-3, with a weak D call TRBD1 (6 bases). The V and J ends lost 5 bases and 0 bases respectively, with 9 bases between them. The germline V gene has CDR1 MNHEY and CDR2 SVGAGI. This CDR3 has 14 residues. The CDR3 reads CASSPQGSTDTQYF. CDR3 nucleotide sequence: TGTGCCAGCAGTCCACAGGGAAGCACAGATACGCAGTATTTT.

This sequence joins TRBV30 and TRBJ2-5; 9 bases align to TRBD1. Germline V lookup: CDR1 GTSNPN, CDR2 SVGIG (reference sequence). V shed 7 bases and J 2 bases; nucleotides not matched to a gene: 8. The CDR3 loop spans 14 amino acids. The CDR3 loop is CAFDRGNPQETQYF. In DNA, the CDR3 is TGTGCCTTTGACAGGGGGAATCCTCAAGAGACCCAGTACTTC.

V gene TRBV9 combines with J gene TRBJ2-7; maybe TRBD2 (5 bases). CDR1 and CDR2 (germline): SGDLS, YYNGEE. The V and J ends lost 4 bases and 3 bases respectively, with 14 bases between them. The CDR3 covers 14 residues. The CDR3 nucleotides read TGTGCCAGCAGCCTTGTGGGGAGACTCTACGAGCAGTACGTC. Translated: CASSLVGRLYEQYV.

The J gene is TRBJ1-1, the V gene TRBV6-5; 7 bases fit TRBD1. CDR3 size: 14 residues. J lost 4 bases, V lost 5 bases, and 7 bases had no gene match. The germline gives CDR1 MNHEY, CDR2 SVGAGI. CDR3 bases: TGTGCCAGCAGTGTACAGGGGTGGGGCACTGAAGCTTTCTTT. Residues: CASSVQGWGTEAFF.

V gene TRBV18 combines with J gene TRBJ2-1, with 11 positions matching TRBD2. This CDR3 spans 19 amino acids. The V gene end was trimmed by 5 bases and the J gene end by 0 bases; junction bases not matched to a gene: 12. Germline V gives CDR1 KGHSH, CDR2 LQKENI. CDR3 DNA: TGTGCCAGCTCAGGCGGGACTAGCGGTTTCCATAGCTCCTACAATGAGCAGTTCTTC. It specifies CASSGGTSGFHSSYNEQFF. The variable domain in full, with the rest retrieved from reference TRBV18 and TRBJ2-1, is NAGVMQNPRHLVRRRGQEARLRCSPMKGHSHVYWYRQLPEEGLKFMVYLQKENIIDESGMPKERFSAEFPKEGPSILRIQQVVRGDSAAYFCASSGGTSGFHSSYNEQFFGPGTRLTVL.

The V call is TRBV28, the J call TRBJ2-5, with D perhaps TRBD2 (5 bases). The V gene's germline CDR1 is MDHEN and CDR2 SYDVKM. Trimming removed 2 bases from V and 7 bases from J, with 8 bases in between. The CDR3 consists of 12 residues. CDR3 in DNA: TGTGCCAGCAGTTTACGAGGAGGGACCCAGTACTTC. Residues: CASSLRGGTQYF.

The J gene is TRBJ1-6, the V gene TRBV4-1; no clear D gene. The CDR3 covers 18 residues. Trimming left V 1 base short and J 0 bases short, with 13 bases between. CDR1 is MGHRA, CDR2 YSYEKL, per germline. DNA of the CDR3: TGCGCCAGCAGCCAAGTTTATTACTTAAGCTCCTATAATTCACCCCTCCACTTT. Translated, it gives CASSQVYYLSSYNSPLHF.

J is TRBJ2-3 and V is TRBV2, with 11 nucleotides matching TRBD1. Trimming took 4 bases from V and 1 from J; bases not matched to a gene: 1. Germline values: CDR1 SNHLY, CDR2 FYNNEI. There are 15 residues in the CDR3. For the CDR3, the DNA is TGTGCCAGCAGTGGGACAGGGGGCGGCACAGATACGCAGTATTTT. Its translation: CASSGTGGGTDTQYF.

This chain links TRBV5-8 with TRBJ2-5; 9 nucleotides line up with TRBD2. Germline CDR1 is SGHTS and CDR2 is YDEGEE. J gave up 2 bases and V 4 bases, and 6 bases lay outside the gene matches. This CDR3 spans 15 amino acids. The CDR3 loop reads CASSPGLASQETQYF. The CDR3 DNA follows: TGTGCCAGCAGCCCGGGACTAGCAAGTCAAGAGACCCAGTACTTC.

The chain employs TRBV6-5 and TRBJ1-2, with D possibly matching TRBD1 (5 bases). The CDR3 runs to 11 residues. With 6 bases removed from V and 7 bases from J, the gap between germline ends came to 9 bases. CDR1 MNHEY and CDR2 SVGAGI come from the germline V gene. The CDR3 reads CASRQGFGYTF. As DNA, the CDR3 is TGTGCCAGCAGGCAGGGTTTTGGCTACACCTTC.

CDR3 DNA sequence: TGTGCCAGCAGCTTAGACGGGGACACCGGGGAGCTGTTTTTT. Amino acids: CASSLDGDTGELFF. This chain uses TRBV7-6 with TRBJ2-2, with D possibly matching TRBD2 (5 bases). V was cut by 1 base and J by 3 bases, with 6 bases left in between. Germline CDR1 is SGHVS and CDR2 is FNYEAQ. The CDR3 runs to 14 residues.

The genes are TRBV5-8 and TRBJ1-1, with TRBD1 as a possible D gene (6 bases). Germline V gene sequence: CDR1 SGHTS, CDR2 YDEGEE. Trimming took 3 bases from V and 1 from J, leaving 10 bases between them. The CDR3 has 14 residues. The CDR3 DNA is TGTGCCAGCAGCTACAGGACAGAGAACACTGAAGCTTTCTTT. Residues: CASSYRTENTEAFF.

As to this clone: Other DNA sequences of this sample code for an identical CDR3. The chain joins TRBV5-6 to TRBJ1-3; D gene unclear. Trimming removed 0 bases at V and 4 bases at J, with 8 bases between. Germline CDR1 is SGHDT and CDR2 is YYEEEE. The length of the CDR3 is 14 residues. CDR3 sequence reads: CASSLGPGGNTIYF. CDR3 nucleotides: TGTGCCAGCAGCTTGGGGCCGGGGGGAAACACCATATATTTT.

As for this clone: One end of the junction fails to match germline, which may point to a read error. The chain has TRBV7-7 and TRBJ2-7, with D hard to call. Germline V gene sequence: CDR1 SSHAT, CDR2 FNYEAQ (reference sequence). The CDR3 consists of 13 residues. CDR3 amino acids: CASSAEIGYEQYF. In DNA form, the CDR3 reads TGTGCTAGCAGCGCCGAGATCGGCTACGAGCAGTACTTC.